Sequencing of this TCR beta chain was carried out in a study of blood T cell repertoires in COVID-19 (TCRdb year 2020). Concerning the study at large: Samples from collaborators originated in the United States, Italy and Spain and spanned both the acute and convalescent phases of COVID-19. Deeply sampled blood TCRbeta repertoires from subjects exposed to, actively infected with, or recovered from COVID-19 were included in the dataset. Samples came from the ongoing ImmuneRACE study (first 160 participants) plus 1,254 subjects from 6 global collaborators. The repertoires were made available in a free public database intended to serve as a resource for research on the immune response to SARS-CoV-2. The material from the prospective study consisted of cDNA or gDNA derived from T cells, B-cell-depleted T cells, or PBMCs. Where HLA class I and class II types were available, the types were taken from metadata supplied by the sample provider, not from assay-based typing. Sample metadata almost always included a de-identified subject ID, COVID-19 status, age in years and sex.

TCRbeta CDR3 regions were amplified from genomic DNA by means of the immunoSEQ Assay, a bias-controlled multiplex PCR. The authors' analysis ran thus. Nucleated cell counts per sample were estimated from amplification of reference gene primers within the assay. To quantify the absolute abundance of each unique TCRbeta CDR3 rearrangement, sequence reads were collapsed and filtered. Productive Simpson clonality was computed per sample as the square root of Simpson's diversity index over productive rearrangements. TCRdb re-hosts the immuneACCESS table, in-frame sequences only. Its copies lack some clones; in the studies checked, an unresolved V gene accounts for under half of them, and the cause for the rest is not known. V and J calls and clone size are as listed in that table; D and trimming were resolved from the DNA. This sample gives about 310,000 clones in total; around 87% of them show up just once. The ten largest clonotypes hold around 7.8% of the sample.

Samples from volunteer blood donors who had recovered from COVID-19 were contributed by a second Seattle source. Each collaborating institution followed its own protocols to collect whole blood in K2EDTA tubes. For TCRbeta analysis, collaborators shipped samples as frozen whole blood, isolated PBMCs, or DNA extracted from either of those sample types. Results the study describes overall, beyond this receptor: Clinical and demographic metadata were provided uncurated, with the amount varying by source and participant.

Note on this clone: This receptor's antigen is unknown. Qualities for individual bases were not recorded, and no much larger clone is one base off.

This clonotype was sampled from a woman aged 50 to 60 who had recovered from COVID-19. The material sequenced was peripheral blood.

The CDR3 is CASSQGVEREGRNEQFF. The DNA sequence is TGCGCCAGCAGCCAAGGTGTGGAGCGGGAGGGAAGGAATGAGCAGTTCTTC. The chain is made from TRBV4-1 and TRBJ2-1, with TRBD2 identical over 10 junction bases. The V end gives up 1 base and the J end 7 bases, leaving 10 bases in the junction not matched to a gene. The germline V gene encodes CDR1 MGHRA and CDR2 YSYEKL. The CDR3 starts with the cysteine, ends with the phenylalanine, and has 17 residues. CDR3 DNA is the only sequence kept; it has 51 bases, read in frame from the first base.